This entry features one TCR beta chain sequence. These data are taken from a study of blood T cell repertoires in COVID-19. Study in general: Sites across the United States, Italy and Spain contributed samples from acute and convalescent COVID-19. T cells, B-cell-depleted T cells, or PBMCs supplied cDNA or gDNA.

How the authors handled the data: Estimated nucleated cell counts came from reference gene primer amplification. TCRdb keeps only in-frame clones here, not all; method: immunoSEQ multiplex PCR. From that table come the V and J calls and clone size; the DNA was used to work out D and trimming. The top ten clones hold 10% to 13% of a sample with 130,000 or so clones, 88% of them seen once. The CDR3 is made up of 19 amino acids. Per the germline V gene, CDR1 is WNHNN and CDR2 is SYGVQD (reference sequence). The sequenced material came from peripheral blood. This TCR derives from a man in his fifties with acute or convalescent COVID-19. The chain combines TRBV10-1 with TRBJ2-1; D is ambiguous. For the CDR3, the DNA is TGCGCGTACTTTAGTGATCCCAAACGAAAATCACCCTCCTACAATGAGCAGTTCTTC. Encoded protein: CAYFSDPKRKSPSYNEQFF.